Listed below are T cell receptor beta chains from one sample, sequenced in a study of response to subunit inactivated influenza vaccine. TCRdb re-called the RT-PCR reads with MiXCR, one entry per CDR3 protein. In the table there are roughly 500,000 distinct CDR3 sequences, less than 25% of which are singletons. These data were likewise used in another study, on T cells expressing NK-cell markers.

The input for sequencing was CD4+ T cells sorted from PBMCs, taken 11 to 12 days after vaccination. The receptors here all came from a middle-aged man who received an inactivated influenza vaccine. CDR3s include the opening cysteine and the closing phenylalanine or tryptophan. A D gene is named only where the DNA matches it firmly. Clone size appears in some rows only: once, few, many, or a class for an expanded clone.

TRBD2 few TRBJ2-2 TRBV24-1 TGTGCCACCAGTGATGGTAGCGGGCCCAGGACCGGGGAGCTGTTTTTT CATSDGSGPRTGELFF
- few TRBJ1-2 TRBV6-1 TGTGCCAGCAGTGTAACGGGGGAACATGGCTACACCTTC CASSVTGEHGYTF
TRBD1 few TRBJ1-5 TRBV6-1 TGTGCCAGCAGCCTCCGGGACAGGGCAGTTAGCAATCAGCCCCAGCATTTT CASSLRDRAVSNQPQHF
- - TRBJ2-2 TRBV4-1 TGCGCCAGCAGCCAACTCCCCCGGACGAACACCGGGGAGCTGTTTTTT CASSQLPRTNTGELFF
- few TRBJ1-2 TRBV11-2 TGTGCCAGCAGCTTACTTGACTCCTGGAACTATGGCTACACCTTC CASSLLDSWNYGYTF
- - TRBJ2-3 TRBV6-5 TGTGCCAGCAGTTACGGACCACCCGGGACGGGAAAATTTGGTACGCAGTATTTT CASSYGPPGTGKFGTQYF
TRBD1 - TRBJ1-2 TRBV20-1 TGCAGTGCTAGAACAACGACAGGGAACTATGGCTACACCTTC CSARTTTGNYGYTF
- - TRBJ2-7 TRBV5-5 TGTGCCAGCAGCTTGGAGGGTGTGGGGATGGAGCAGTACTTC CASSLEGVGMEQYF
TRBD2 many TRBJ2-3 TRBV3-1 TGTGCCAGCAGCCGGCGGGGGAGCACAGATACGCAGTATTTT CASSRRGSTDTQYF
- once TRBJ2-1 TRBV30 TGTGCCTGGAAACAGGGAGTTTACAATGAGCAGTTCTTC CAWKQGVYNEQFF
- - TRBJ1-1 TRBV19 TGTGCCAGTAGTCAGACAGCACTGAACACTGAAGCTTTCTTT CASSQTALNTEAFF
- few TRBJ2-7 TRBV14 TGTGCCAGCAGCCAAGATAAATCGACAGGCACATCCTACGAGCAGTACTTC CASSQDKSTGTSYEQYF
TRBD2 - TRBJ2-1 TRBV7-9 TGTGCCAGCAGCCTAGGACTAGCGGGAGGACAGGAAGAGCAGTTCTTC CASSLGLAGGQEEQFF
TRBD2 - TRBJ2-3 TRBV6-2/TRBV6-3 TGTGCCAGCAGGGGCGGGAGATACGAGTATTTT CASRGGRYEYF
TRBD2 - TRBJ2-7 TRBV7-2 TGTGCCAGCAGCTTAGAGCGGGGGGCTCGGTACGAGCAGTACTTC CASSLERGARYEQYF
- - TRBJ1-1 TRBV11-3 TGTGCCAGCAGCGCGAGACAGGACGGCACTGAAGCTTTCTTT CASSARQDGTEAFF
- - TRBJ2-4 TRBV14 TGTGCCAGCAGCGGATTTGGGGGCGGGACGCTAGCCAAAAACATTCAGTACTTC CASSGFGGGTLAKNIQYF
- few TRBJ1-4 TRBV5-5 TGTGCCAGCAGCTTGGGGCACGTTAATGAAAAACTGTTTTTT CASSLGHVNEKLFF
- - TRBJ2-2 TRBV5-1 TGCGCCAGCAGCGTCGTCCCAGTTAACACCGGGGAGCTGTTTTTT CASSVVPVNTGELFF
- - TRBJ1-1 TRBV24-1 TGTGCCACCAGTGATCCTCGGGGAGGGGGCACTGAAGCTTTCTTT CATSDPRGGGTEAFF
TRBD1 - TRBJ2-7 TRBV20-1 TGCAGTGCTAGGCCGACAGGGAAAGAGTACGAGCAGTACTTC CSARPTGKEYEQYF
- few TRBJ2-4 TRBV12-3/TRBV12-4 TGTGCCAGCAGTTTAGCCGTTGCGGGGGCCCGGGCCAAAAACATTCAGTACTTC CASSLAVAGARAKNIQYF
TRBD2 few TRBJ2-7 TRBV12-3/TRBV12-4 TGTGCCAGCAGTTTCGTAGCGGGGAGCTCCTACGAGCAGTACTTC CASSFVAGSSYEQYF
- few TRBJ1-5 TRBV30 TGTGCCTGGAGCAGGGATAGCAATCAGCCCCAGCATTTT CAWSRDSNQPQHF
- - TRBJ2-1 TRBV29-1 TGCAGCGTGGTTATACAGGGCTATGAGCAGTTCTTC CSVVIQGYEQFF
TRBD2 - TRBJ2-5 TRBV4-3 TGCGCCAGCAGCCAAGAACTAACCGCTAGCGGAGAGACCCAGTACTTC CASSQELTASGETQYF
- - TRBJ2-1 TRBV6-2/TRBV6-3 TGTGCCAGCAGCCGGACCATTAAGGGAACTTACAATGAGCAGTTCTTC CASSRTIKGTYNEQFF
- few TRBJ1-5 TRBV30 TGTGCCTGGAGTGTACAAGTGGGACTGGAGCCCCAGCATTTT CAWSVQVGLEPQHF
- many TRBJ1-1 TRBV12-3/TRBV12-4 TGTGCCAGCAGTTTACTGTTGAACACTGAAGCTTTCTTT CASSLLLNTEAFF
- many TRBJ1-5 TRBV20-1 TGCAGTGCTAGGTGGAACAATCAGCCCCAGCATTTT CSARWNNQPQHF
- - TRBJ2-7 TRBV28 TGTGCCAGCAGGGGCCTGGGACGGAGCTACGAGCAGTACTTC CASRGLGRSYEQYF
TRBD1 - TRBJ2-3 TRBV10-3 TGTGCCATCAGGATACAGGGGGCGGATACGCAGTATTTT CAIRIQGADTQYF
- many TRBJ2-5 TRBV11-2 TGTGCCAGCAGCTTAGTTGGGGTCCCAGAGACCCAGTACTTC CASSLVGVPETQYF
TRBD1 many TRBJ1-5 TRBV9 TGTGCCAGCAGCGTCGGGACAGCGAACAATCAGCCCCAGCATTTT CASSVGTANNQPQHF
- - TRBJ2-4 TRBV7-2 TGTGCCAGCAGCTTAGCGGACGGTCTAGCCAAAAACATTCAGTACTTC CASSLADGLAKNIQYF
TRBD1 - TRBJ2-4 TRBV12-3/TRBV12-4 TGTGCCAGCACCGAATCCGGGACAGGGGCCAAAAACATTCAGTACTTC CASTESGTGAKNIQYF
- - TRBJ1-5 TRBV10-3 TGTGCCATCAGTGAGGCGGGGAACGGCAATCAGCCCCAGCATTTT CAISEAGNGNQPQHF
TRBD2 many TRBJ2-1 TRBV28 TGTGCCAGCAGCACGCTAGCGGCCATACCTCGGAATGAGCAGTTCTTC CASSTLAAIPRNEQFF
- - TRBJ2-5 TRBV20-1 TGCAGTGCCCGATCCCCCCGGGCTTTAGGAGAGACCCAGTACTTC CSARSPRALGETQYF
- - TRBJ2-7 TRBV4-3 TGCGCCAGCAGCCAAGATGGGGGCACGGTTGCTGGCGAGCAGTACTTC CASSQDGGTVAGEQYF
TRBD2 - TRBJ2-7 TRBV5-1 TGCGCCAGCAGCCAGGGACTAGCGGGGGGCCACTCCTACGAGCAGTACTTC CASSQGLAGGHSYEQYF